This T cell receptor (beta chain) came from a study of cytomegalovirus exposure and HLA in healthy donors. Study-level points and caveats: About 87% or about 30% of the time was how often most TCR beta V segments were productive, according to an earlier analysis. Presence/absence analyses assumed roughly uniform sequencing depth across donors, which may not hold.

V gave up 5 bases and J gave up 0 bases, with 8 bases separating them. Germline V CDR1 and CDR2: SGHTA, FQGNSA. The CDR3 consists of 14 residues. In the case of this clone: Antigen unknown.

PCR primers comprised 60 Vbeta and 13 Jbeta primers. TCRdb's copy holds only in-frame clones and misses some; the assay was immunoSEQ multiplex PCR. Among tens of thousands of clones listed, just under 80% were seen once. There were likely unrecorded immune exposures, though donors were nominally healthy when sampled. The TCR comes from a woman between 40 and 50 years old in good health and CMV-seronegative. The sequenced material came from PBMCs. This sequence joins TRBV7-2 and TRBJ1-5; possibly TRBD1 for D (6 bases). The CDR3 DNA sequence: TGTGCCAGCAGCCAGGACAGTAGCAATCAGCCCCAGCATTTT. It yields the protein CASSQDSSNQPQHF.